This is a list of T cell receptor beta chains from one sample in a study of T cell responses to AZD1222 COVID-19 vaccine. Only in-frame clones appear in the TCRdb table, and some are missing; sequencing was by immunoSEQ multiplex PCR. The repertoire holds about 200,000 clones, with approximately 89% as singletons. Sequenced material: peripheral blood, taken 28 days after the second AZD1222 dose. The receptors come from an adult who received the AZD1222 COVID-19 vaccine. Each CDR3 is given with its conserved first and last residue. Fields, in order: clone size, D gene, V gene, J gene, CDR3 DNA, CDR3 protein. A D gene is named only where the DNA matches it firmly. Where a row states a size, it is once, few, many or the class of an expanded clone; other rows omit it.

few	NA	TRBV2	TRBJ1-6	TGTGCCAGCAGCGACCTTAGGACAGAGGATTCACCCCTCCACTTT	CASSDLRTEDSPLHF
NA	NA	TRBV4-1	TRBJ1-1	TGCGCCAGCAGCCAAGGTTGGGACACTGAAGCTTTCTTT	CASSQGWDTEAFF
NA	TRBD1	TRBV27	TRBJ1-3	TGTGCCAGCAGTCCAGGGGTGGGACAGGGGCACCTTTTCTCTGGAAACACCATATATTTT	CASSPGVGQGHLFSGNTIYF
NA	NA	TRBV28	TRBJ1-1	TGTGCCAGCAGTTTATCCGTGAAAGCTTTCTTT	CASSLSVKAFF
NA	NA	TRBV6-5	TRBJ1-5	TGTGCCAGCAGTACCAAATGGCAGGGTAATCAGCCCCAGCATTTT	CASSTKWQGNQPQHF
NA	NA	TRBV3-1/TRBV3-2	TRBJ2-1	TGTGCCAGCAGCCAAGACGGGACCGAGCAGTTCTTC	CASSQDGTEQFF
NA	TRBD2	TRBV6-5	TRBJ2-7	TGTGCCAGCAGAAAATTAGCGGGAGGGTACGAGCAGTACTTC	CASRKLAGGYEQYF
few	NA	TRBV7-9	TRBJ1-2	TGTGCCAGCAGCTTAGCTACCCCTAATCTCGGGGGGGCTGGCTACACCTTC	CASSLATPNLGGAGYTF
many	NA	TRBV19	TRBJ1-2	TGTGCCAGTAGTCCAATAAGTGGCTATGGCTACACCTTC	CASSPISGYGYTF
NA	TRBD1	TRBV29-1	TRBJ2-7	TGCAGCGCCAGGACAGGGGCCTACGAGCAGTACTTC	CSARTGAYEQYF
NA	NA	TRBV20-1	TRBJ1-2	TGCAGTGCTAGTGTCGGCAAACAGGGAGCTAGTGGCTACACCTTC	CSASVGKQGASGYTF
NA	NA	TRBV28	TRBJ2-7	TGTGCCAGCGGCCCCGGGACCGCCCCCTACGAGCAGTACTTC	CASGPGTAPYEQYF
NA	TRBD2	TRBV4-1	TRBJ2-3	TGCGCCAGCAGCCAAGTACTAGCGGGCTATACGCAGTATTTT	CASSQVLAGYTQYF
NA	NA	TRBV5-4	TRBJ1-1	TGTGCCAGCAGCATCGATACCGGGGTGCCAGCTTTCTTT	CASSIDTGVPAFF
NA	TRBD2	TRBV7-9	TRBJ2-2	TGTGCCAGCAGCCGACCCGGCGGGAGTTCAACCGGGGAGCTGTTTTTT	CASSRPGGSSTGELFF
few	TRBD1	TRBV7-8	TRBJ2-6	TGTGCCAGCAGCTCCGACAGGGCAACTGGGGCCAACGTCCTGACTTTC	CASSSDRATGANVLTF
NA	NA	TRBV3-1/TRBV3-2	TRBJ1-5	TGTGCCAGCAGCCAAGGCGTATTCGGGCCCCAGCATTTT	CASSQGVFGPQHF
few	NA	TRBV18	TRBJ1-5	TGTGCCAGCTCACCGATACCTGGCAGGCGCAATCAGCCCCAGCATTTT	CASSPIPGRRNQPQHF
once	NA	TRBV19	TRBJ2-1	TGTGCCAGTAGTATACTCCCTAGCGCTAGCTCCTACAATGAGCAGTTCTTC	CASSILPSASSYNEQFF
NA	TRBD1	TRBV4-1	TRBJ1-6	TGCGCCAGCAGCCAGAGGGACAGGGCAAATTCACCCCTCCACTTT	CASSQRDRANSPLHF
NA	NA	TRBV28	TRBJ1-6	TGTGCCAGCAGTTTTCACAGGGCAAGGAATTCACCCCTCCACTTT	CASSFHRARNSPLHF
once	NA	TRBV6-5	TRBJ2-3	TGTGCCAGCAGTCGCCGACACTTGGCAGATACGCAGTATTTT	CASSRRHLADTQYF
NA	TRBD2	TRBV18	TRBJ2-7	TGTGCCAGCTCACCCCCGGGAGGTCGGACCTACGAGCAGTACTTC	CASSPPGGRTYEQYF
NA	NA	TRBV4-1	TRBJ1-1	TGCGCCAGCAGCCAAGATGCGAGGGAAGCTTTCTTT	CASSQDAREAFF
NA	NA	TRBV11-3	TRBJ2-5	TGTGCCAGCAGCTTAGATGGGGGCACGGGGTTCTACCAAGAGACCCAGTACTTC	CASSLDGGTGFYQETQYF
NA	TRBD1	TRBV19	TRBJ1-1	TGTGCCAGTAGTACTTTATCCGGGACAGGGGGCAGTTACACTGAAGCTTTCTTT	CASSTLSGTGGSYTEAFF
NA	NA	TRBV13	TRBJ2-1	TGTGCCAGCAGCTTAAATGAGCAGTTCTTC	CASSLNEQFF
NA	TRBD2	TRBV5-1	TRBJ2-2	TGCGCCAGCCACTTTAGGCTAGCGGGAGCTACGGGGGAGCTGTTTTTT	CASHFRLAGATGELFF
NA	NA	TRBV10-2	TRBJ1-5	TGCGCCAGCAAGTCCCAACCGCGTCAGCCCCAGCATTTT	CASKSQPRQPQHF
once	NA	TRBV3-1/TRBV3-2	TRBJ1-3	TGTGCCAGCAGCCAAGAGCGGACCCCGGGAAACACCATATATTTT	CASSQERTPGNTIYF
once	NA	TRBV16	TRBJ1-4	TGTGCCAGCAGCCAATCGACTCGGCAACTCGAAAAACTGTTTTTT	CASSQSTRQLEKLFF
NA	NA	TRBV3-1/TRBV3-2	TRBJ1-3	TGTGCCAGCAGCCAAGACCGGGGTCCTCCTTCTGGAAACACCATATATTTT	CASSQDRGPPSGNTIYF
NA	NA	TRBV5-1	TRBJ2-7	TGCGCCAGCAGCTCACGGACAGAATACGAGCAGTACTTC	CASSSRTEYEQYF
NA	TRBD1	TRBV18	TRBJ1-6	TGTGCCAGCTCACCATTCGGAGACAGGGTCAGTTCACCCCTCCACTTT	CASSPFGDRVSSPLHF
NA	TRBD1	TRBV28	TRBJ1-1	TGTGCCAGCAGTTTAGGACAGGGGAACACTGAAGCTTTCTTT	CASSLGQGNTEAFF
few	NA	TRBV7-3	TRBJ2-7	TGTGCCAGCAGCCCCCCACTGGGGGACCGAACCCTACCGGCGGCCTACGAGCAGTACTTC	CASSPPLGDRTLPAAYEQYF